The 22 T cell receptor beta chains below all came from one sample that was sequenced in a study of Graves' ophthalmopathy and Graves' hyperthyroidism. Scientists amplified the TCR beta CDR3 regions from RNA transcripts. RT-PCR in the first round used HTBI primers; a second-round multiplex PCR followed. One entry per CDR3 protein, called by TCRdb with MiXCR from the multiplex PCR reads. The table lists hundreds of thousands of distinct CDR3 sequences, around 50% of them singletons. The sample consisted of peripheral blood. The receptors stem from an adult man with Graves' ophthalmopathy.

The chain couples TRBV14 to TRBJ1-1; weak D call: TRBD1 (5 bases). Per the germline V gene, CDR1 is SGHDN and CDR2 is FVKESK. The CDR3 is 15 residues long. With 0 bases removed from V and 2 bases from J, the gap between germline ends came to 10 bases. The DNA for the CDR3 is TGTGCCAGCAGCCAAGAAACGGGACTTAACACTGAAGCTTTCTTT. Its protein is CASSQETGLNTEAFF.

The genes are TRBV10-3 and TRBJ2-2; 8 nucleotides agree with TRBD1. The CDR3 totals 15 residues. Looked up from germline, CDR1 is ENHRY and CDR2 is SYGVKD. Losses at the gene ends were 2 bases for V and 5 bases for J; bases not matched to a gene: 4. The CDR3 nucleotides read TGTGCCATCAGTGAGGGAACAGGGGGAACCGGGGAGCTGTTTTTT. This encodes CAISEGTGGTGELFF.

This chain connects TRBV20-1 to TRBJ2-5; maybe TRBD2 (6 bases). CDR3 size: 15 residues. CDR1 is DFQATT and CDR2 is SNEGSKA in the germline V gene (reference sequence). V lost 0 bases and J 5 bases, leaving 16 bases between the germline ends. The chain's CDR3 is CSARDRGKTGETQYF. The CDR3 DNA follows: TGCAGTGCTAGAGATCGGGGGAAGACCGGGGAGACCCAGTACTTC.

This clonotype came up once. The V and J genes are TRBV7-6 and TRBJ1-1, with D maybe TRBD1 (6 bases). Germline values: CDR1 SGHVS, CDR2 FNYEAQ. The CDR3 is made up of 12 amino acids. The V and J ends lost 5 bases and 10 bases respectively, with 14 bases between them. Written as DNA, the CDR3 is TGTGCCAGCAGCGTACTAGGGGGGACAGCTTTCTTT. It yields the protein CASSVLGGTAFF. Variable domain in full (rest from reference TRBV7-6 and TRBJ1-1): GAGVSQSPRYKVTKRGQDVALRCDPISGHVSLYWYRQALGQGPEFLTYFNYEAQQDKSGLPNDRFSAERPEGSISTLTIQRTEQRDSAMYRCASSVLGGTAFFGQGTRLTVV.

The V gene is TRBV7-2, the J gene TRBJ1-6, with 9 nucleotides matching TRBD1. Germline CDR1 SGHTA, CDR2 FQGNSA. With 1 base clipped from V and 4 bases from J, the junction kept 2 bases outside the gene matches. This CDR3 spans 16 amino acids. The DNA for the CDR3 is TGTGCCAGCAGCTTAGACAGGGGGCTTTATAATTCACCCCTCCACTTT. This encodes CASSLDRGLYNSPLHF.

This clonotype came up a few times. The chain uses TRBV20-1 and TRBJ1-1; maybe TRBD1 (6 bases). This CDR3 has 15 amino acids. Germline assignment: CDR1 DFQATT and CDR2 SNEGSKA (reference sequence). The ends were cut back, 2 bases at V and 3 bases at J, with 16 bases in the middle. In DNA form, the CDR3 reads TGCAGTGCTAGAACACTACAGGGCGGTGACACTGAAGCTTTCTTT. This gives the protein CSARTLQGGDTEAFF.

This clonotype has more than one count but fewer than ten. CDR3 protein: CSAQDSLSTPQHF. The CDR3 DNA reads as TGCAGTGCTCAGGACAGCCTTTCGACGCCCCAGCATTTT. The gene calls are TRBV20-1 and TRBJ1-5, with D perhaps matching TRBD1 (6 bases). The V gene lost 5 bases and the J gene lost 9 bases, with 17 bases spanning the gap. Germline assignment: CDR1 DFQATT and CDR2 SNEGSKA (reference sequence). This CDR3 has 13 amino acids.

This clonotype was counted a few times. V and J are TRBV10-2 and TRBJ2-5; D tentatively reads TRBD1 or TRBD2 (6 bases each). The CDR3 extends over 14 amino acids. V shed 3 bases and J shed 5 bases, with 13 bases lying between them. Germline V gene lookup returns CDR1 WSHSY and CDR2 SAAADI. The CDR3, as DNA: TGCGCCAGCAGTGAACAGGGAGGCCCGGAGACCCAGTACTTC. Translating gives CASSEQGGPETQYF.

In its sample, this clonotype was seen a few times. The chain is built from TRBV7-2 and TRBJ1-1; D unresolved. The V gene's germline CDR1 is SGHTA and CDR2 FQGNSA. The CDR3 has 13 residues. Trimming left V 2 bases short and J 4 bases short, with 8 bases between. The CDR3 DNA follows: TGTGCCAGCAGCTTAATGGGTAGCACTGAAGCTTTCTTT. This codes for CASSLMGSTEAFF.

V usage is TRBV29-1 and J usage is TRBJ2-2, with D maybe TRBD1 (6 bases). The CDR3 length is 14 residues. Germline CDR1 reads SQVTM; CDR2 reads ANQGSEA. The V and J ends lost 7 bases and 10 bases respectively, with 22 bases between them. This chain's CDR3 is CSAGHRLSGEELFF. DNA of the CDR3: TGCAGCGCAGGTCACAGGCTCTCAGGGGAGGAGCTGTTTTTT.

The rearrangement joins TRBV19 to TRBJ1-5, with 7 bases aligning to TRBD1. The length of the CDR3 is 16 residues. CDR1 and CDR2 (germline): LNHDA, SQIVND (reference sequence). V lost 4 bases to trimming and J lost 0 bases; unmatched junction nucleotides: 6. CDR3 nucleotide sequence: TGTGCCAGTAGTAGGGACAGCACGTATAGCAATCAGCCCCAGCATTTT. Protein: CASSRDSTYSNQPQHF.

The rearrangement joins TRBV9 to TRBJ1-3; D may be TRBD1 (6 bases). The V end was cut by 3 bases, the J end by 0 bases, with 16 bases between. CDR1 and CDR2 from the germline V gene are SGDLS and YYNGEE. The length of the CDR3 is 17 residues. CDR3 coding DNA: TGTGCCAGCAGCGCTTCAGAGGGACAAAGCTCTGGAAACACCATATATTTT. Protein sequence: CASSASEGQSSGNTIYF.

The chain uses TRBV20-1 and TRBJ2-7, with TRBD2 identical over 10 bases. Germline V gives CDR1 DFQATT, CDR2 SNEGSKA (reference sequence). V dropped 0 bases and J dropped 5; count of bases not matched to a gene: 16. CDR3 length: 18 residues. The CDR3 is CSARDTRVLASGSHEQYF. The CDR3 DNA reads TGCAGTGCTAGAGATACGAGGGTTTTAGCTAGCGGGAGCCACGAGCAGTACTTC.

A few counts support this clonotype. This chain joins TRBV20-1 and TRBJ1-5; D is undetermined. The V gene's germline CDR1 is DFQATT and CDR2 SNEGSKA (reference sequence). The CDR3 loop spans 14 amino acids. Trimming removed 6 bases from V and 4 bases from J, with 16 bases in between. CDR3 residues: CSATETAPNQPQHF. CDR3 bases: TGCAGTGCCACCGAGACGGCCCCGAATCAGCCCCAGCATTTT.

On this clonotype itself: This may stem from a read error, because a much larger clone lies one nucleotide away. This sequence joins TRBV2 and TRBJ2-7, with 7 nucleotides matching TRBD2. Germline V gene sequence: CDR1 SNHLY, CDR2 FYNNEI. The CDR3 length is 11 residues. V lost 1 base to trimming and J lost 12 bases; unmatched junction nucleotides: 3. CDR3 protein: CASSEVSGAYF. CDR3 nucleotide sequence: TGTGCCAGCAGTGAAGTAAGCGGGGCGTACTTC.

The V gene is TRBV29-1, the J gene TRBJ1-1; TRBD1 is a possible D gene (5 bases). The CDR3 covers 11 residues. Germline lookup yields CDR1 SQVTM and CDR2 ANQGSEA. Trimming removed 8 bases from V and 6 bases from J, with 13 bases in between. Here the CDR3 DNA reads TGCAGCTGGTCAGGGAGGGCTGAAGCTTTCTTT. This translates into CSWSGRAEAFF.

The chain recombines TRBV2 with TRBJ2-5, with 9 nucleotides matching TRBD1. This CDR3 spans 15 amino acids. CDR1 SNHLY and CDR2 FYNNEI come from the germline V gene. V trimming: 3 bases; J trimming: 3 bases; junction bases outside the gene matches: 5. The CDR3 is CASSEDRGGEETQYF. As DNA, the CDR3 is TGTGCCAGCAGTGAGGACAGGGGCGGTGAAGAGACCCAGTACTTC.

The CDR3 nucleotides read TGCAGCGTCCTGGGACAGGCCTACGAGCAGTACTTC. Encoded protein: CSVLGQAYEQYF. The chain combines TRBV29-1 with TRBJ2-7; 8 bases match TRBD1. J lost 2 bases, V lost 6 bases, and 3 bases had no gene match. Germline V gene lookup returns CDR1 SQVTM and CDR2 ANQGSEA. This CDR3 is built from 12 residues.

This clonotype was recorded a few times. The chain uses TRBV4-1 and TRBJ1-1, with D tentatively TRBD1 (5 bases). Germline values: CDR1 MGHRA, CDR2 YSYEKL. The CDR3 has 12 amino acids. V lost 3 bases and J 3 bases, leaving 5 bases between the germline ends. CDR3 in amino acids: CASSQGHTEAFF. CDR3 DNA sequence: TGCGCCAGCAGCCAGGGACACACTGAAGCTTTCTTT.

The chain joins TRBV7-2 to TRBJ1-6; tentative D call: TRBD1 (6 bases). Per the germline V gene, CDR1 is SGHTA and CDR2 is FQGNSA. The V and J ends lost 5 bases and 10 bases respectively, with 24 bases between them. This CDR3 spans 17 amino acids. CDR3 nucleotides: TGTGCCAGCAGCCCCGGCCAATCGACAGGTTTCGGGTCACCCCTCCACTTT. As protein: CASSPGQSTGFGSPLHF.

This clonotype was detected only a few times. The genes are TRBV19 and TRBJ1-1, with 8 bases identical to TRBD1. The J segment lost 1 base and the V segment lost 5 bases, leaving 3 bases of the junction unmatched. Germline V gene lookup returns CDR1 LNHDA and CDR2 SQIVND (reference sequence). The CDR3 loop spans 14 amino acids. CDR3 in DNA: TGTGCCAGTAGTTGGGACAGGCAGAACACTGAAGCTTTCTTT. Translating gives CASSWDRQNTEAFF.

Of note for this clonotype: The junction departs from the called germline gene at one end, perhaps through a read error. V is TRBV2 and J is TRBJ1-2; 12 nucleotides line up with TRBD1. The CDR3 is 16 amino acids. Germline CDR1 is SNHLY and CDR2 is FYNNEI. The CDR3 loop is CATSDSPGQGAYGYTF. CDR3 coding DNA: TGTGCCACCAGTGATTCTCCGGGACAGGGGGCCTATGGCTACACCTTC.